The 27 T cell receptor beta chains below were found in one sample sequenced in a study of blood T cell repertoires in COVID-19. Clones were sequenced by immunoSEQ multiplex PCR, and TCRdb holds only the in-frame ones, with some missing. The data hold some 200,000 clones, with roughly 85% observed a single time. The sample consisted of peripheral blood. These receptors came from an older woman with COVID-19, enrolled during active disease.

This chain joins TRBV20-1 and TRBJ2-1, with 11 bases lining up with TRBD2. This CDR3 spans 15 amino acids. Per the germline V gene, CDR1 is DFQATT and CDR2 is SNEGSKA (reference sequence). V was pared by 3 bases and J by 8 bases, with 9 bases of the junction left unmatched. The CDR3 DNA is TGCAGTGCTAGTCTAGCGGGGGGTGGGTCGGATGAGCAGTTCTTC. Amino acids: CSASLAGGGSDEQFF.

This sequence joins TRBV6-2 or TRBV6-3 and TRBJ2-2, with D uncertain. The V end was cut by 2 bases, the J end by 5 bases, with 6 bases between. CDR1 and CDR2 (germline): MNHEY, SVGEGT. CDR3 length: 13 residues. The CDR3: CASSYAATGELFF. The CDR3 DNA is TGTGCCAGCAGTTACGCGGCAACCGGGGAGCTGTTTTTT.

This clone occurred once. CDR3 in DNA: TGCGCCAGCACCGCAGCGACAGACTTCTCCACAGATACGCAGTATTTT. It translates to CASTAATDFSTDTQYF. The chain couples TRBV5-1 to TRBJ2-3, with D possibly TRBD1 on 5 matching bases. Trimming removed 6 bases from V and 2 bases from J, with 19 bases in between. This CDR3 contains 16 residues. Germline V gene lookup returns CDR1 SGHRS and CDR2 YFSETQ.

The gene calls are TRBV5-4 and TRBJ1-1; no clear D. With 1 base removed from V and 2 bases from J, the gap between germline ends came to 12 bases. This CDR3 comprises 15 residues. CDR1 and CDR2 (germline): SGHNT, YYREEE (reference sequence). CDR3 amino acids: CASSLRLSGNTEAFF. CDR3 nucleotide sequence: TGTGCCAGCAGCTTGAGGCTGTCAGGAAACACTGAAGCTTTCTTT.

This chain joins TRBV7-3 and TRBJ1-6; TRBD1 is a possible D gene (6 bases). Germline assignment: CDR1 SGHTA and CDR2 FQGTGA. CDR3 length equals 14 residues. V was trimmed by 3 bases and J by 8 bases, leaving 11 bases between them. CDR3 protein: CASSLTGWDSPLHF. CDR3 in DNA: TGTGCCAGCAGCTTGACAGGTTGGGATTCACCCCTCCACTTT.

This chain uses TRBV7-2 with TRBJ2-1; TRBD2 matches at 10 bases. The V gene's germline CDR1 is SGHTA and CDR2 FQGNSA. This CDR3 contains 15 residues. With V trimmed by 2 bases and J by 6 bases, 4 bases remained unmatched. The CDR3 is CASSLLQRGGNEQFF. Here the CDR3 DNA reads TGTGCCAGCAGCTTACTTCAGCGGGGGGGCAATGAGCAGTTCTTC. The full variable domain, in which reference TRBV7-2 and TRBJ2-1 provide the parts outside the CDR3, is GAGVSQSPSNKVTEKGKDVELRCDPISGHTALYWYRQSLGQGLEFLIYFQGNSAPDKSGLPSDRFSAERTGGSVSTLTIQRTQQEDSAVYLCASSLLQRGGNEQFFGPGTRLTVL.

The J gene is TRBJ2-5, the V gene TRBV6-5; D possibly corresponds to TRBD1 (5 bases). The CDR3 runs to 13 residues. V lost 7 bases and J 2 bases, leaving 11 bases between the germline ends. Looked up from germline, CDR1 is MNHEY and CDR2 is SVGAGI. The CDR3 DNA sequence: TGTGCCAGCACAGACAGCAAACAAGAGACCCAGTACTTC. It encodes CASTDSKQETQYF.

J is TRBJ1-1 and V is TRBV6-5; tentatively, D is TRBD1 (5 bases). The germline V gene encodes CDR1 MNHEY and CDR2 SVGAGI. Trimming left V 6 bases short and J 5 bases short, with 16 bases between. The CDR3 sequence is 14 residues long. This chain's CDR3 is CASRWAGKGTEAFF. CDR3 coding DNA: TGTGCCAGCAGATGGGCCGGTAAGGGGACTGAAGCTTTCTTT.

Only a few counts were recorded for this clone. V and J are TRBV3-1 (or the pseudogene TRBV3-2) and TRBJ2-3; 9 positions match TRBD2. The CDR3 is 15 residues long. Germline V lookup: CDR1 LGHDT, CDR2 YNNKEL (reference sequence). V was clipped by 5 bases and J by 3 bases; unmatched bases: 6. The CDR3 DNA is TGTGCCAGCAGCTTACTAGCGGGCAAAACAGATACGCAGTATTTT. Its translation is CASSLLAGKTDTQYF.

The rearrangement uses TRBV9 and TRBJ1-6; 11 nucleotides line up with TRBD1. Germline V CDR1 and CDR2: SGDLS, YYNGEE. J lost 10 bases, V lost 4 bases, and 7 bases had no gene match. This CDR3 is built from 15 residues. The CDR3 loop is CASSLSGQGGSPLHF. CDR3 sequence (DNA): TGTGCCAGCAGCTTATCGGGACAGGGGGGCTCACCCCTCCACTTT.

The chain carries TRBV6-6 and TRBJ2-7; 8 positions agree with TRBD1. J gave up 5 bases and V 0 bases, and 6 bases lay outside the gene matches. The CDR3 runs 15 residues. Germline V CDR1 and CDR2: MNHNY, SVGAGI (reference sequence). CDR3 nucleotide sequence: TGTGCCAGCAGTTACTCGCCTGGACAGGGCCACGAGCAGTACTTC. Its translation: CASSYSPGQGHEQYF.

The sample holds one count of this clone. V and J are TRBV5-4 and TRBJ2-3, with 11 bases aligning to TRBD2. This CDR3 is 18 amino acids long. Germline trimming cut 2 bases from V and 6 bases from J; bases unmatched to any gene: 14. Germline values: CDR1 SGHNT, CDR2 YYREEE (reference sequence). CDR3 sequence (DNA): TGTGCCAGCAGCTTCCCACGCCCCGGACTAGCGGGCCCTGATACGCAGTATTTT. This encodes CASSFPRPGLAGPDTQYF.

The rearrangement joins TRBV30 to TRBJ2-7; a possible D gene is TRBD2 (6 bases). V lost 8 bases, J lost 2 bases, and 10 bases lay in between. The CDR3 is 11 residues long. Germline V gives CDR1 GTSNPN, CDR2 SVGIG (reference sequence). CDR3 loop: CAGRLAYEQYF. The CDR3 coding sequence is TGTGCCGGAAGACTAGCCTACGAGCAGTACTTC. Combining the CDR3 with reference TRBV30 and TRBJ2-7 gives the whole variable domain SQTIHQWPATLVQPVGSPLSLECTVEGTSNPNLYWYRQAAGRGLQLLFYSVGIGQISSEVPQNLSASRPQDRQFILSSKKLLLSDSGFYLCAGRLAYEQYFGPGTRLTVT.

The chain employs TRBV7-9 and TRBJ2-7; tentative D call: TRBD2 (5 bases). The CDR3 sequence is 16 residues long. Per germline, CDR1 SEHNR and CDR2 FQNEAQ (reference sequence). Trimming left V 5 bases short and J 0 bases short, with 17 bases between. CDR3 coding DNA: TGTGCCAGCAGCCGTGTTGGACTGATGAGCTCCTACGAGCAGTACTTC. This sequence encodes CASSRVGLMSSYEQYF.

This clone is a singleton in its sample. The gene calls are TRBV12-3 or TRBV12-4 and TRBJ2-7, with 11 bases that match TRBD2. V shed 6 bases and J 6 bases; nucleotides not matched to a gene: 4. The length of the CDR3 is 13 residues. The CDR3 sequence: CASRTGLAAEQYF. CDR3 bases: TGTGCCAGCAGAACGGGACTAGCGGCCGAGCAGTACTTC.

The V call is TRBV18, the J call TRBJ1-2; TRBD1 might be the D (6 bases). This CDR3 region has 15 residues. With 2 bases removed from V and 0 bases from J, the gap between germline ends came to 10 bases. CDR1 and CDR2 (germline): KGHSH, LQKENI. The CDR3 loop reads CASSPDRKANYGYTF. CDR3 coding DNA: TGTGCCAGCTCACCAGACAGGAAAGCTAACTATGGCTACACCTTC.

On this clone itself: Its ends do not fully match the called genes, so a read error is possible. The chain joins TRBV18 to TRBJ1-2; TRBD1 matches 8 bases. Germline lookup yields CDR1 KGHSH and CDR2 LQKENI. CDR3 length equals 14 residues. CDR3 amino acids: CASSPLVGQESLNF. CDR3 nucleotide sequence: TGTGCCAGCTCACCCTTGGTGGGACAGGAGTCCCTCAACTTC.

The J gene is TRBJ2-7, the V gene TRBV11-2, with unresolved D. Trimming pared 0 bases from V and 4 bases from J, leaving 13 bases between. Germline V gene data show CDR1 as SGHAT and CDR2 as FQNNGV. CDR3 length equals 15 residues. The DNA for the CDR3 is TGTGCCAGCAGCTTAGACCCCGACGGCAGGTACGAGCAGTACTTC. Amino acid sequence: CASSLDPDGRYEQYF.

V is TRBV5-4 and J is TRBJ2-7, with TRBD2 matching over 12 bases. The V segment lost 3 bases and the J segment 6 bases; nucleotides outside the gene matches: 10. This CDR3 is 16 amino acids long. Germline V gene data show CDR1 as SGHNT and CDR2 as YYREEE (reference sequence). The CDR3 loop reads CASSSGGLAGGLEQYF. As DNA, the CDR3 is TGTGCCAGCAGCTCCGGGGGGCTAGCGGGAGGGCTCGAGCAGTACTTC.

This rearrangement joins TRBV5-6 to TRBJ2-7; the match to TRBD1 covers 9 bases. Germline CDR1 is SGHDT and CDR2 is YYEEEE. This CDR3 is built from 13 residues. J gave up 5 bases and V 4 bases, and 4 bases lay outside the gene matches. In DNA form, the CDR3 reads TGTGCCAGCAGCAGGAGGACAGGGGACGAGCAGTACTTC. Translation: CASSRRTGDEQYF.

With respect to this clone: An end of the junction does not agree with germline; a read error may underlie this. The chain combines TRBV5-1 with TRBJ2-3; no reliable D call. Germline V CDR1 and CDR2: SGHRS, YFSETQ. The CDR3 loop spans 12 amino acids. The CDR3 DNA reads TGCACCAGCAGACAAAGCACAGATACGCAGTATTTT. Protein sequence: CTSRQSTDTQYF.

This clone came up once. This sequence joins TRBV6-2 or TRBV6-3 and TRBJ2-3, with 10 bases lining up with TRBD1. CDR1 and CDR2 from the germline V gene are MNHEY and SVGEGT. The junction had 7 bases not matched to a gene; V was cut back by 8 bases and J by 2 bases. The CDR3 is made up of 15 amino acids. The CDR3 coding sequence is TGTGCCAGCGGCCGGGACAGGGGAAACACAGATACGCAGTATTTT. Translation: CASGRDRGNTDTQYF.

The V and J genes are TRBV5-1 and TRBJ2-7; D is unclear. The CDR3 is 12 residues long. Looked up from germline, CDR1 is SGHRS and CDR2 is YFSETQ. Trimming took 4 bases from V and 4 from J, leaving 9 bases between them. DNA of the CDR3: TGCGCCAGCAGCCTCGAGAATTACGAGCAGTACTTC. Translated, it gives CASSLENYEQYF.

CDR3: CASSPPRGTGNTIYF. The CDR3, as DNA: TGCGCCAGCAGCCCACCCAGGGGCACTGGAAACACCATATATTTT. The chain employs TRBV5-1 and TRBJ1-3; perhaps TRBD1 as D (6 bases). The CDR3 runs to 15 residues. V lost 4 bases to trimming and J lost 2 bases, with 13 bases between them. Germline loops: CDR1 SGHRS, CDR2 YFSETQ.

The CDR3 sequence is CASSSTQETQYF. DNA for the CDR3: TGTGCCAGCAGTTCGACTCAAGAGACCCAGTACTTC. This chain uses TRBV6-2 or TRBV6-3 with TRBJ2-5; no firm D call. V lost 4 bases and J 2 bases, leaving 5 bases between the germline ends. Germline CDR1 reads MNHEY; CDR2 reads SVGEGT. The CDR3 loop spans 12 amino acids.

The rearrangement joins TRBV9 to TRBJ2-1, with a weak D call TRBD1 (6 bases). From germline, CDR1 is SGDLS and CDR2 YYNGEE. The CDR3 has 16 residues. With 2 bases removed from V and 6 bases from J, the gap between germline ends came to 18 bases. DNA for the CDR3: TGTGCCAGCAGCGTCAGTTTACAGGGCAAGATCAATGAGCAGTTCTTC. The encoded protein is CASSVSLQGKINEQFF.

The chain carries TRBV6-9 and TRBJ2-7; 12 nucleotides match TRBD2. The CDR3 has 15 residues. V was pared by 6 bases and J by 6 bases, with 9 bases of the junction left unmatched. Germline values: CDR1 MNHGY, CDR2 SVAAGI. The CDR3 bases are TGTGCCAGCAGGCATCCTAGCGGGGGGGCGGGCGAGCAGTACTTC. Amino acids: CASRHPSGGAGEQYF.